Following are 25 T cell receptor beta chains from one sample sequenced in a study of spatial heterogeneity in lung cancer. General study points: Counts of expanded intratumoral alpha and beta TCRs tracked tumor mutation counts.

Time point denoted: sample taken at primary tumor resection. TCRdb itself ran the 5' RACE reads through MiXCR, one entry per CDR3 protein. The sample shows 4,000 to 5,000 distinct CDR3 sequences, roughly 12% of them seen only once. These receptors are not linked to any known antigen. Sequences were derived from lung tumor tissue, sampled at surgery. The receptors stem from a male donor with early-stage non-small cell lung cancer.

This clonotype was detected many times. The library was designed around alpha chains, so this beta chain is a stray read whose abundance carries little weight. The genes are TRBV27 and TRBJ2-5; D unclear. Germline V gene data show CDR1 as MNHEY and CDR2 as SMNVEV (reference sequence). The germline V and J ends were trimmed by 6 bases and 2 bases, with 13 bases remaining between them. The CDR3 totals 14 residues. The CDR3 loop reads CASSRGRLQETQYF. The CDR3, as DNA: TGTGCCAGCAGCAGAGGACGACTTCAAGAGACCCAGTACTTC.

This clonotype was counted ten times or more. Because the library targeted alpha chains, this beta chain is an off-target read whose size means little. The chain carries TRBV7-2 and TRBJ2-7; D is unclear. The germline V and J ends were trimmed by 5 bases and 2 bases, with 7 bases remaining between them. Germline lookup yields CDR1 SGHTA and CDR2 FQGNSA. The CDR3 contains 12 residues. This CDR3 is CASSPDTYEQYF. Written as DNA, the CDR3 is TGTGCCAGCAGCCCCGACACCTACGAGCAGTACTTC.

This clonotype is termed medium-sized. Since it is a stray read in a library aimed at alpha chains, this beta chain has a size that is not meaningful. This rearrangement joins TRBV6-5 to TRBJ1-1, with TRBD1 as a possible D gene (5 bases). Germline V gene data show CDR1 as MNHEY and CDR2 as SVGAGI. V was cut by 0 bases and J by 6 bases, with 14 bases left in between. This CDR3 has 15 amino acids. CDR3 loop: CASSYSRTYDAEAFF. CDR3 DNA sequence: TGTGCCAGCAGTTACTCACGGACATACGACGCTGAAGCTTTCTTT.

This clonotype was observed a few times. The size of this beta chain means little, since it is a stray read in a library made for alpha chains. The V gene is TRBV5-1, the J gene TRBJ2-3, with 8 nucleotides matching TRBD1. The CDR3 covers 15 residues. Germline values: CDR1 SGHRS, CDR2 YFSETQ. Trimming at V came to 8 bases and at J to 3 bases, leaving 11 bases not matched to a gene. This CDR3 is CARSYSRGPTDTQYF. CDR3 DNA sequence: TGCGCCAGGTCCTACTCCAGGGGGCCAACAGATACGCAGTATTTT.

A note on this clonotype: This beta chain is a stray read from a library made for alpha chains; its abundance is not meaningful. The J gene is TRBJ2-1, the V gene TRBV20-1; 15 nucleotides match TRBD2. CDR1 is DFQATT and CDR2 is SNEGSKA in the germline V gene (reference sequence). V was clipped by 2 bases and J by 7 bases; unmatched bases: 6. The CDR3 has 16 residues. DNA for the CDR3: TGCAGTGCTAGACCGGGACTAGCGGGAGGTGTGAATGAGCAGTTCTTC. Its protein is CSARPGLAGGVNEQFF.

This clonotype showed up just a few times. This beta chain appears as a stray read in a library generated for alpha chains; its size is not informative. The chain links TRBV30 to TRBJ1-5; no definite D call. The germline V and J ends were trimmed by 3 bases and 5 bases, with 11 bases remaining between them. Germline V gives CDR1 GTSNPN, CDR2 SVGIG (reference sequence). The CDR3 has 13 residues. The CDR3 loop reads CAWSARVDQPQHF. The CDR3 coding sequence is TGTGCCTGGAGCGCACGGGTGGATCAGCCCCAGCATTTT.

This clonotype ranks as medium-sized. This beta chain came through as a stray read in a library set up for alpha chains, and its size says little. The genes are TRBV29-1 and TRBJ1-6; D is uncertain. Germline CDR1 and CDR2: SQVTM and ANQGSEA. This CDR3 has 13 amino acids. V lost 4 bases and J 7 bases, leaving 11 bases between the germline ends. For the CDR3, the DNA is TGCAGCGTTGCCTCAACTGAGAATTCACCCCTCCACTTT. Translating it yields CSVASTENSPLHF.

This clonotype is medium-sized within its sample. This beta chain is off target for a library built for alpha chains, so its abundance means little. The V gene is TRBV5-1, the J gene TRBJ1-1; 7 bases are shared with TRBD1. Germline V lookup: CDR1 SGHRS, CDR2 YFSETQ. The CDR3 covers 12 residues. J gave up 10 bases and V 3 bases, and 6 bases lay outside the gene matches. This chain's CDR3 is CASSSTGERAFF. The CDR3 DNA reads TGCGCCAGCAGCTCAACAGGGGAAAGAGCTTTCTTT.

Notes on this clonotype: The library was prepared for alpha chains; this beta chain is a stray read, so its frequency means little. The CDR3 nucleotides are TGTGCCAGCACCAGAGGGGGCTCCTACAATGAGCAGTTCTTC. Translating it yields CASTRGGSYNEQFF. This sequence joins TRBV6-1 and TRBJ2-1, with D perhaps TRBD1 (6 bases). Germline loops: CDR1 MNHNS, CDR2 SASEGT. The V end was cut by 7 bases, the J end by 0 bases, with 10 bases between. The CDR3 sequence is 14 residues long.

Relative to its sample, this clonotype is medium-sized. This beta chain is an off-target read within a library intended for alpha chains, so its frequency means little. This chain joins TRBV9 and TRBJ2-1, with TRBD1 identical over 9 bases. V trimming: 1 base; J trimming: 8 bases; junction bases outside the gene matches: 7. CDR1 is SGDLS and CDR2 is YYNGEE in the germline V gene. CDR3 size: 15 residues. Here the CDR3 DNA reads TGTGCCAGCAGCGTATTCGCGGGACAGGGCTATGAGCAGTTCTTC. It yields the protein CASSVFAGQGYEQFF.

For this clonotype: This beta chain turned up in a library designed for alpha chains; as an off-target read, its abundance says little. The chain uses TRBV11-2 and TRBJ2-3; D remains ambiguous. Germline V lookup: CDR1 SGHAT, CDR2 FQNNGV. V lost 0 bases to trimming and J lost 2 bases, with 18 bases between them. The CDR3 contains 18 residues. The CDR3 DNA reads as TGTGCCAGCAGCTTAGAGGATTTAGACTCGACCTACACAGATACGCAGTATTTT. Its translation: CASSLEDLDSTYTDTQYF.

This clonotype was recorded at least ten times. This beta chain slipped into a library made for alpha chains as a stray read, so its size is not meaningful. The V and J genes are TRBV4-3 and TRBJ1-5; D is ambiguous. From germline, CDR1 is LGHNA and CDR2 YSLEER. The CDR3 sequence is 14 residues long. V dropped 1 base and J dropped 7 bases, with 11 bases sitting between them. The CDR3 bases are TGCGCCAGCAGCCAAGTGTATGAGGGACAGCCCCAGCATTTT. This sequence encodes CASSQVYEGQPQHF.

In the case of this clonotype: In a library made to pick up alpha chains, this beta chain is a stray read with a size that means little. The DNA of the CDR3 is TGTGTCGGGGCACTGACAGGGTACGCTGAAAAACTGTTTTTT. Its translation is CVGALTGYAEKLFF. The chain uses TRBV27 and TRBJ1-4; 7 positions agree with TRBD1. Germline CDR1 and CDR2: MNHEY and SMNVEV (reference sequence). CDR3 length: 14 amino acids.

This clonotype is medium-sized by share. For a library built for alpha chains, this beta chain is a stray read; little rests on its size. This chain links TRBV20-1 with TRBJ1-6; 7 bases agree with TRBD1. The CDR3 covers 16 residues. CDR1 is DFQATT, CDR2 SNEGSKA, per germline (reference sequence). V lost 4 bases and J lost 5; bases outside the gene matches: 11. CDR3 protein: CSATPYRGNNNSPLHF. CDR3 DNA sequence: TGCAGTGCTACGCCTTACAGGGGTAACAATAATTCACCCCTCCACTTT.

This clonotype was found many times. This beta chain is a stray sequence in a library constructed for alpha chains; its clone size is not meaningful. V is TRBV6-5 and J is TRBJ1-6, with D possibly being TRBD1 (5 bases). The CDR3 has 17 residues. Trimming took off 6 bases at V and 5 bases at J, with 20 bases between the two ends. Germline V CDR1 and CDR2: MNHEY, SVGAGI. The CDR3 here is CASRPLSGSGDNSPLHF. The CDR3 DNA reads as TGTGCCAGCAGGCCATTATCAGGGAGCGGGGATAATTCACCCCTCCACTTT.

Ten or more counts support this clonotype. In a library made to pick up alpha chains, this beta chain is a stray read with a size that means little. This chain links TRBV29-1 with TRBJ2-2; the match to TRBD1 covers 12 bases. The length of the CDR3 is 17 residues. In germline, CDR1 is SQVTM, CDR2 ANQGSEA. V was clipped by 3 bases and J by 4 bases; unmatched bases: 9. In DNA form, the CDR3 reads TGCAGCGTTGAGGATAGGGGGACAGGGGGCTCCACCGGGGAGCTGTTTTTT. The encoded protein is CSVEDRGTGGSTGELFF.

This clonotype was seen at least ten times. With the library built for alpha chains, this beta chain is off target and its frequency is not meaningful. The V gene is TRBV20-1, the J gene TRBJ1-1; possibly TRBD1 for D (6 bases). There are 14 residues in the CDR3. The germline gives CDR1 DFQATT, CDR2 SNEGSKA (reference sequence). The V end lost 3 bases, the J end lost 0 bases, and 11 bases lay between the germline ends. The CDR3: CSASQDRLNTEAFF. CDR3 DNA sequence: TGCAGTGCTAGTCAAGACAGGTTGAACACTGAAGCTTTCTTT.

In its sample, this clonotype ranks as medium-sized. This beta chain lies outside the target of a library built for alpha chains; its clone size means little. This rearrangement joins TRBV5-8 to TRBJ2-4; D not certain. The CDR3 covers 13 residues. V was clipped by 0 bases and J by 6 bases, with 7 bases between them. Germline V gives CDR1 SGHTS, CDR2 YDEGEE. The CDR3 sequence is CASSLDSLNIQYF. The DNA of the CDR3 is TGTGCCAGCAGCTTGGACTCCTTAAACATTCAGTACTTC.

This clonotype rates as medium-sized. The library was prepared for alpha chains; this beta chain is a stray read, so its frequency means little. The chain joins TRBV28 to TRBJ1-3; D is unclear. V lost 2 bases, J lost 0 bases, and 8 bases lay in between. The germline V gene has CDR1 MDHEN and CDR2 SYDVKM. This CDR3 is 15 amino acids long. As DNA, the CDR3 is TGTGCCAGCAGTTTAACTCAGGACTCTGGAAACACCATATATTTT. Residues: CASSLTQDSGNTIYF.

This clonotype was seen only once. A single base separates this from a much larger clone, so it may be a read error. This beta chain is an off-target read within a library intended for alpha chains, so its frequency means little. The rearrangement uses TRBV27 and TRBJ2-7; maybe TRBD1 (6 bases). The CDR3 contains 14 residues. Germline V gene lookup returns CDR1 MNHEY and CDR2 SMNVEV (reference sequence). V lost 6 bases and J lost 3, with 15 bases in between. Here the CDR3 reads CASRRQEKNYEQYF. The CDR3, as DNA: TGTGCCAGCAGGAGACAGGAGAAAAACTACGAGCAGTACTTC.

In this sample, this clonotype is medium-sized. This beta chain represents an off-target read in a library built for alpha chains; its size is of limited meaning. The chain links TRBV7-9 to TRBJ1-3, with 9 nucleotides matching TRBD1. Trimming took 5 bases from V and 4 from J; bases not matched to a gene: 6. This CDR3 comprises 15 residues. Germline values: CDR1 SEHNR, CDR2 FQNEAQ (reference sequence). CDR3 sequence reads: CASSQWTGDGNTIYF. The CDR3, as DNA: TGTGCCAGCAGCCAATGGACAGGGGACGGAAACACCATATATTTT.

This clonotype is medium-sized (0.01 to 0.1%). Since it is a stray read in a library aimed at alpha chains, this beta chain has a size that is not meaningful. The V and J genes are TRBV10-3 and TRBJ2-2, with no clear D. The CDR3 contains 15 residues. V was trimmed by 0 bases and J by 4 bases, leaving 9 bases between them. The V gene's germline CDR1 is ENHRY and CDR2 SYGVKD. The CDR3 DNA reads TGTGCCATCAGTGAGTCAGCTACCGTCACCGGGGAGCTGTTTTTT. This translates into CAISESATVTGELFF.

This clonotype is classed as medium-sized. Since it is a stray read in a library aimed at alpha chains, this beta chain has a size that is not meaningful. This chain uses TRBV7-2 with TRBJ1-1; the D gene is possibly TRBD1 (5 bases). This CDR3 has 16 residues. The V end was cut by 1 base, the J end by 3 bases, with 15 bases between. The germline V gene has CDR1 SGHTA and CDR2 FQGNSA. The CDR3 here is CASSLGAGMWDTEAFF. The CDR3 nucleotides read TGTGCCAGCAGCTTAGGGGCAGGGATGTGGGACACTGAAGCTTTCTTT.

This clonotype is medium-sized. This beta chain represents an off-target read in a library built for alpha chains; its size is of limited meaning. V gene TRBV7-8 combines with J gene TRBJ2-5; D is unclear. This CDR3 comprises 11 residues. CDR1 and CDR2 from the germline V gene are SGHVS and FQNEAQ. V was clipped by 3 bases and J by 5 bases, with 4 bases between them. The CDR3 region has the DNA TGTGCCAGCAGCTTGCAGGAGACCCAGTACTTC. This gives the protein CASSLQETQYF. The full variable domain, with the rest looked up from reference TRBV7-8 and TRBJ2-5, is GAGVSQSPRYKVAKRGQDVALRCDPISGHVSLFWYQQALGQGPEFLTYFQNEAQLDKSGLPSDRFFAERPEGSVSTLKIQRTQQEDSAVYLCASSLQETQYFGPGTRLLVL.

This clonotype came up many times. This beta chain turned up in a library designed for alpha chains; as an off-target read, its abundance says little. This chain connects TRBV20-1 to TRBJ2-7, with TRBD2 identical over 7 bases. V gave up 6 bases and J gave up 2 bases; unmatched junction bases: 13. The CDR3 spans 15 residues. Germline CDR1 reads DFQATT; CDR2 reads SNEGSKA (reference sequence). CDR3 coding DNA: TGCAGTGCCCACGAGTCGCTAGCGGAGGCCTACGAGCAGTACTTC. It encodes CSAHESLAEAYEQYF.